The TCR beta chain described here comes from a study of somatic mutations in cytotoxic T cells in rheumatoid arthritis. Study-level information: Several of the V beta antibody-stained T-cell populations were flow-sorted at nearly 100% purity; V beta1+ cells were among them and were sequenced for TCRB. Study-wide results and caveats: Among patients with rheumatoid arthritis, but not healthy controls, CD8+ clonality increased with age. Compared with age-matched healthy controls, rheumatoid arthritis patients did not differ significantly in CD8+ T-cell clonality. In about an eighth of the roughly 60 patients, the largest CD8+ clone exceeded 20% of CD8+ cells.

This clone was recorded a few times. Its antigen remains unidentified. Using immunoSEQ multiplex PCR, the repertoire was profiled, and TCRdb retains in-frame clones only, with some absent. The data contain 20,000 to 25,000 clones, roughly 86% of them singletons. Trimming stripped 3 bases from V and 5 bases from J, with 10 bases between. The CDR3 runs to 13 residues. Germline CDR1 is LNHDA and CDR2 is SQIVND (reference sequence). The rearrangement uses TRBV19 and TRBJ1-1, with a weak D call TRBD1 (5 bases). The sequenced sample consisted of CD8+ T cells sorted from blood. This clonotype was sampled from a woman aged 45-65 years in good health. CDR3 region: CASSISGETEAFF. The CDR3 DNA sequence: TGTGCCAGTAGTATCTCGGGGGAAACTGAAGCTTTCTTT. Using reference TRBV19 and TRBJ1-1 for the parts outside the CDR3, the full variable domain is DGGITQSPKYLFRKEGQNVTLSCEQNLNHDAMYWYRQDPGQGLRLIYYSQIVNDFQKGDIAEGYSVSREKKESFPLTVTSAQKNPTAFYLCASSISGETEAFFGQGTRLTVV.